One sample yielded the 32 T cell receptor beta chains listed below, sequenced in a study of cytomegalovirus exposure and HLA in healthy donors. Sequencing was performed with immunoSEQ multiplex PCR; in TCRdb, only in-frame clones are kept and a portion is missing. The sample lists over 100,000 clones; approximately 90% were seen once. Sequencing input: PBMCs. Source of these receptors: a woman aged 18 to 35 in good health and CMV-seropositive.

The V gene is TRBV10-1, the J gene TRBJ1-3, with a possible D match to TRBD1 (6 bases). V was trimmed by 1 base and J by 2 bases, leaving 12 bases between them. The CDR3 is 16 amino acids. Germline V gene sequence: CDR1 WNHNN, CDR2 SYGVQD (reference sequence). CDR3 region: CASSEFSGTTGNTIYF. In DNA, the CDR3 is TGCGCCAGCAGTGAGTTCTCCGGGACAACTGGAAACACCATATATTTT.

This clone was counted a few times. CDR3 in DNA: TGCGCCAGCAGCTTTCAGGGCTACGAGCAGTACTTC. This gives the protein CASSFQGYEQYF. The chain links TRBV5-1 to TRBJ2-7; the D gene is possibly TRBD1 (5 bases). The germline CDR1 and CDR2 sequences are SGHRS and YFSETQ. The length of the CDR3 is 12 residues. V was pared by 2 bases and J by 3 bases, with 6 bases between.

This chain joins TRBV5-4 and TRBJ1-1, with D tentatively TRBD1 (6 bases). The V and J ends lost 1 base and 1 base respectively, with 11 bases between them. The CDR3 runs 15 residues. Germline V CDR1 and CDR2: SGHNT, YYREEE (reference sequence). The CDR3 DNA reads TGTGCCAGCAGCTTGAGGGCAGGGGCGAACACTGAAGCTTTCTTT. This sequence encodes CASSLRAGANTEAFF. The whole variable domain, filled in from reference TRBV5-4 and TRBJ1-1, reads ETGVTQSPTHLIKTRGQQVTLRCSSQSGHNTVSWYQQALGQGPQFIFQYYREEENGRGNFPPRFSGLQFPNYSSELNVNALELDDSALYLCASSLRAGANTEAFFGQGTRLTVV.

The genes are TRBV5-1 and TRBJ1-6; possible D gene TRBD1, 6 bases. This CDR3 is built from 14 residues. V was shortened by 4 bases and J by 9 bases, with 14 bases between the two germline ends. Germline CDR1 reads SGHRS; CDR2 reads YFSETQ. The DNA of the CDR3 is TGCGCCAGCAGCCCTCGGACAGATATTTCACCCCTCCACTTT. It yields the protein CASSPRTDISPLHF.

The CDR3 DNA reads TGTGCCAGCAGCCAAATCACGGGGGTTTCTAACTATGGCTACACCTTC. It translates to CASSQITGVSNYGYTF. This sequence joins TRBV11-2 and TRBJ1-2; tentative D call: TRBD1 (5 bases). CDR1 SGHAT and CDR2 FQNNGV come from the germline V gene. The CDR3 sequence is 16 residues long. The V and J ends lost 5 bases and 0 bases respectively, with 16 bases between them.

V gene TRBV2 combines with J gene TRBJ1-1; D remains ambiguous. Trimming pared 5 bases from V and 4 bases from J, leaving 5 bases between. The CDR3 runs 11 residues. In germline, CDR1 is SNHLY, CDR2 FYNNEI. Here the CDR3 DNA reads TGTGCCAGCAGTCCGGGCACTGAAGCTTTCTTT. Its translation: CASSPGTEAFF.

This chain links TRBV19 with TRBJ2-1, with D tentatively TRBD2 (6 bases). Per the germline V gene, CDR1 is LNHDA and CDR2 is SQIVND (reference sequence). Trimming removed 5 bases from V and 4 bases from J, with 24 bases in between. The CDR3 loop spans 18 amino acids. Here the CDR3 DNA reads TGTGCCAGTAGTCCCCGATTCAGCGGGCGGGTTCCTTACAATGAGCAGTTCTTC. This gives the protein CASSPRFSGRVPYNEQFF.

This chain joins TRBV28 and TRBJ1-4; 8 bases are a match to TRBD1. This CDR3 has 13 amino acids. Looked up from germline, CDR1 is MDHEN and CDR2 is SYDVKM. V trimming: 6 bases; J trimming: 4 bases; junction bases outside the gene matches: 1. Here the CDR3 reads CASRTGGNEKLFF. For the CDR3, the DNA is TGTGCCAGCAGAACAGGGGGTAATGAAAAACTGTTTTTT.

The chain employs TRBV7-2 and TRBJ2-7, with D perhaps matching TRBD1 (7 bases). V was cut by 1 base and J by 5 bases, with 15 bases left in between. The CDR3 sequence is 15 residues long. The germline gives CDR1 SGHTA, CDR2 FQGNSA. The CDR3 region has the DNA TGTGCCAGCAGCTTAGTGCAGGGGGGTGGCGACGAGCAGTACTTC. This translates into CASSLVQGGGDEQYF. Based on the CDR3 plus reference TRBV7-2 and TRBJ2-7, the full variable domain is GAGVSQSPSNKVTEKGKDVELRCDPISGHTALYWYRQSLGQGLEFLIYFQGNSAPDKSGLPSDRFSAERTGGSVSTLTIQRTQQEDSAVYLCASSLVQGGGDEQYFGPGTRLTVT.

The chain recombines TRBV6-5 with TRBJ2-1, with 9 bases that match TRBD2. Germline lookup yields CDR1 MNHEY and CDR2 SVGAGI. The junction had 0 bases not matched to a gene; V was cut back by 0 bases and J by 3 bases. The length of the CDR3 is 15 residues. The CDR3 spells CASSYSREGYNEQFF. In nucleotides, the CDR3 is TGTGCCAGCAGTTACTCGCGGGAGGGCTACAATGAGCAGTTCTTC.

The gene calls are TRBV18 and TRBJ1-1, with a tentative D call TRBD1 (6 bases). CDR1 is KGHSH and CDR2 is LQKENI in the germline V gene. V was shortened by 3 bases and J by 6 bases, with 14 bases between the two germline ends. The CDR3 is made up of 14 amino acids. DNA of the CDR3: TGTGCCAGCTCACCTCGACAGGCGAATCCTGAAGCTTTCTTT. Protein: CASSPRQANPEAFF.

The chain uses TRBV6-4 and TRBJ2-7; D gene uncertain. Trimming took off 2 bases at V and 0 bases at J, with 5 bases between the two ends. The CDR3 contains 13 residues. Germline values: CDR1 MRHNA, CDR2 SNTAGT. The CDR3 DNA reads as TGTGCCAGCAGTGACCCCAGCTCCTACGAGCAGTACTTC. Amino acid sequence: CASSDPSSYEQYF.

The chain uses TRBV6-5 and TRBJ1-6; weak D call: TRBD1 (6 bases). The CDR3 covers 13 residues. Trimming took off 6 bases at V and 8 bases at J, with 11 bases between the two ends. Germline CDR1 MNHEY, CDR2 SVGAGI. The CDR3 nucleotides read TGTGCCAGCAGGACAGGTGGGGATTCACCCCTCCACTTT. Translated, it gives CASRTGGDSPLHF.

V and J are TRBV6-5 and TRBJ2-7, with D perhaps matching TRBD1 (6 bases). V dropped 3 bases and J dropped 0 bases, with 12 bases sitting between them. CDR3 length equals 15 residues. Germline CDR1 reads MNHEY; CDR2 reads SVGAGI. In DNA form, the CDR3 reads TGTGCCAGCAGTTATAGTGGACAGAGCTCCTACGAGCAGTACTTC. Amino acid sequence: CASSYSGQSSYEQYF.

The CDR3 DNA reads TGTGCCAGCAGCCTTGCCGGGACAGGGATCTACGAGCAGTACTTC. This gives the protein CASSLAGTGIYEQYF. The genes are TRBV5-8 and TRBJ2-7; 9 positions agree with TRBD1. Trimming at V came to 4 bases and at J to 3 bases, leaving 8 bases not matched to a gene. Germline lookup yields CDR1 SGHTS and CDR2 YDEGEE. The CDR3 has 15 residues. The full variable domain, rest sourced from reference TRBV5-8 and TRBJ2-7, is EAGVTQSPTHLIKTRGQQATLRCSPISGHTSVYWYQQALGLGLQFLLWYDEGEERNRGNFPPRFSGRQFPNYSSELNVNALELEDSALYLCASSLAGTGIYEQYFGPGTRLTVT.

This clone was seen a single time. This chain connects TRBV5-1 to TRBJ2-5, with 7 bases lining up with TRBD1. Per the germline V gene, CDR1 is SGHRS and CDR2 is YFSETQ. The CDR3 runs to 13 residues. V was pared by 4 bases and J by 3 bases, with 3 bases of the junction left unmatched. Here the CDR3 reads CASSPGTEETQYF. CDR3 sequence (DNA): TGCGCCAGCAGCCCCGGGACAGAAGAGACCCAGTACTTC. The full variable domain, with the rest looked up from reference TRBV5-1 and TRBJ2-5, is KAGVTQTPRYLIKTRGQQVTLSCSPISGHRSVSWYQQTPGQGLQFLFEYFSETQRNKGNFPGRFSGRQFSNSRSEMNVSTLELGDSALYLCASSPGTEETQYFGPGTRLLVL.

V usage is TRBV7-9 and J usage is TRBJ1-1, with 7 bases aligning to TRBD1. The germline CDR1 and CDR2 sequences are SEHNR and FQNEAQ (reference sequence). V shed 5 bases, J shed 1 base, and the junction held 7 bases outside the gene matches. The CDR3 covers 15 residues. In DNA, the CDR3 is TGTGCCAGCAGCGAACCGGGACAGCCGAACACTGAAGCTTTCTTT. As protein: CASSEPGQPNTEAFF.

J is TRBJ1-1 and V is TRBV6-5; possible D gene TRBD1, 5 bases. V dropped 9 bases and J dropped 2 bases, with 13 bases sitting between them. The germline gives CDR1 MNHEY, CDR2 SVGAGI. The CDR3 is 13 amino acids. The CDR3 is CASGRGANTEAFF. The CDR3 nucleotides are TGTGCCAGTGGGAGGGGAGCCAACACTGAAGCTTTCTTT.

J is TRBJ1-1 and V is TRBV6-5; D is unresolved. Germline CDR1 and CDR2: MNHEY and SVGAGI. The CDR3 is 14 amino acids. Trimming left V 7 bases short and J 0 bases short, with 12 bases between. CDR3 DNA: TGTGCCAGCAAGGTTCTAGAATTGAACACTGAAGCTTTCTTT. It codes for CASKVLELNTEAFF.

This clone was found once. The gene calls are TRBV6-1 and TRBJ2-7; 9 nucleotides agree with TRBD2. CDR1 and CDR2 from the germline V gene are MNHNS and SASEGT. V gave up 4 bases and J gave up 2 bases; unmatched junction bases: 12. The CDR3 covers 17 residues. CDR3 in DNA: TGTGCCAGCAGTGGGCCCGGAGGACTAGCGTCCGCCTACGAGCAGTACTTC. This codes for CASSGPGGLASAYEQYF.

As DNA, the CDR3 is TGCGCCAGCAGCCAGCTGACAGGGTCTTCCTACGAGCAGTACTTC. Amino acids: CASSQLTGSSYEQYF. The chain couples TRBV4-3 to TRBJ2-7, with 7 bases aligning to TRBD1. The CDR3 consists of 15 residues. Per the germline V gene, CDR1 is LGHNA and CDR2 is YSLEER. J gave up 1 base and V 3 bases, and 6 bases lay outside the gene matches.

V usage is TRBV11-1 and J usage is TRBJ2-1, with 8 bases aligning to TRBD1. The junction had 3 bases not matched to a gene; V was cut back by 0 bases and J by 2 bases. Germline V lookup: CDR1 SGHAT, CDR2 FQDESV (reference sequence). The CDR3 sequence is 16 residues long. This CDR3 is CASSLASGGTYNEQFF. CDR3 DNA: TGTGCCAGCAGCTTAGCGTCAGGGGGCACCTACAATGAGCAGTTCTTC.

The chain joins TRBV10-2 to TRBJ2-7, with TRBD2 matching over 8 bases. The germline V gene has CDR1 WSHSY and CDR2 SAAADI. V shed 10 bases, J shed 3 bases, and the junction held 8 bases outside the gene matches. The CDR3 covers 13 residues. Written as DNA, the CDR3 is TGCGCCACCCGCGGGGGGCAGGACTACGAGCAGTACTTC. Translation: CATRGGQDYEQYF.

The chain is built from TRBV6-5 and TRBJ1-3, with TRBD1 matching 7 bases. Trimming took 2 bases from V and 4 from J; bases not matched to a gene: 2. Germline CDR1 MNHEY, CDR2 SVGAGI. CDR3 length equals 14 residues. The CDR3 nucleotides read TGTGCCAGCAGTTACGGGACAGAGGGAAACACCATATATTTT. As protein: CASSYGTEGNTIYF.

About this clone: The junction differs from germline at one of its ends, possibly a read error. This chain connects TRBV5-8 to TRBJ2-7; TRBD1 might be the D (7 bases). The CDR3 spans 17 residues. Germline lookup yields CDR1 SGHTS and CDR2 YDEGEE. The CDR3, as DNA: TGTGCCGGCAGCCTACGGAGGGGACAGCCTAGCTCCTACGAGCAGTACTTC. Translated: CAGSLRRGQPSSYEQYF.

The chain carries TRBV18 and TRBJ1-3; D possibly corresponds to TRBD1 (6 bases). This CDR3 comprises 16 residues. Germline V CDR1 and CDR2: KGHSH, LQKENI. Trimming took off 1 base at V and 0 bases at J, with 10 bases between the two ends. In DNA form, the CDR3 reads TGTGCCAGCTCACCACGCGTGGACAGCTCTGGAAACACCATATATTTT. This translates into CASSPRVDSSGNTIYF.

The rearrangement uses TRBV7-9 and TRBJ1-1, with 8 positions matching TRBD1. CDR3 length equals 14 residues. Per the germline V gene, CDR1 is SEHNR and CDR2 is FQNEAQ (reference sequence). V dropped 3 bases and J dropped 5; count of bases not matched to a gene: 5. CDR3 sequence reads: CASSFQGAQTEAFF. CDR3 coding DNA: TGTGCCAGCAGCTTCCAGGGGGCCCAGACTGAAGCTTTCTTT.

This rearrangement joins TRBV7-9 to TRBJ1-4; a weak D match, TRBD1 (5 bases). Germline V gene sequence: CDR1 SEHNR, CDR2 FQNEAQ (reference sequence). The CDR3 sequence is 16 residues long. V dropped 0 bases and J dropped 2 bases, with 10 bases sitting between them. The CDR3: CASSLAGAGTNEKLFF. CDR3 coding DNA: TGTGCCAGCAGCTTAGCAGGGGCTGGGACTAATGAAAAACTGTTTTTT.

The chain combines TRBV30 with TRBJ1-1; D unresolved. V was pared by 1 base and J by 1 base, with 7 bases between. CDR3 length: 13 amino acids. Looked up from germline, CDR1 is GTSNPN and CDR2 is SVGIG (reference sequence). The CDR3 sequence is CAWSADSNTEAFF. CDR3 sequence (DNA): TGTGCCTGGAGTGCCGACTCGAACACTGAAGCTTTCTTT.

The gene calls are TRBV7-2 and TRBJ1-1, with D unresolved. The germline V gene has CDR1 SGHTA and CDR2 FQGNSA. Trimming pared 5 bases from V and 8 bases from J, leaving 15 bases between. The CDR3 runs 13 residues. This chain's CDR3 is CASSPLARGEAFF. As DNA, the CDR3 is TGTGCCAGCAGCCCCCTCGCTCGGGGAGAAGCTTTCTTT.

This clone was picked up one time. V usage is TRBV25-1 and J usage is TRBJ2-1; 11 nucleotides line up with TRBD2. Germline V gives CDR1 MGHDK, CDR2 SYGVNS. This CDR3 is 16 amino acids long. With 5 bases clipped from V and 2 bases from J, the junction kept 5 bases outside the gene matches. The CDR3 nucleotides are TGTGCCAGCAGTCCTAGACTAGCGGGAACCTACAATGAGCAGTTCTTC. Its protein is CASSPRLAGTYNEQFF.

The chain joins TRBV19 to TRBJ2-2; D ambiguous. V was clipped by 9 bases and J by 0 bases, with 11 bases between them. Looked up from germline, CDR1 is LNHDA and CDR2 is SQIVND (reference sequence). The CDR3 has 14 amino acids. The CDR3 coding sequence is TGTGCCAGCGACCTTACAGCGAACACCGGGGAGCTGTTTTTT. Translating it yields CASDLTANTGELFF.